This entry lists 32 T cell receptor beta chains sequenced from one sample in a study of cytomegalovirus exposure and HLA in healthy donors. PCR primers comprised 60 Vbeta and 13 Jbeta primers. Produced via immunoSEQ multiplex PCR; TCRdb's table is partial and in-frame only. Of around 120,000 clones in the sample, 81% were seen once. Sequencing was done on a sample of PBMCs. These receptor sequences come from a young man in good health and CMV-seronegative.

The CDR3 loop reads CASSSRLAGYTGELFF. Here the CDR3 DNA reads TGTGCCAGTAGTTCCCGACTAGCGGGTTACACCGGGGAGCTGTTTTTT. The gene calls are TRBV19 and TRBJ2-2, with 10 bases identical to TRBD2. The ends lost 5 bases at V and 3 bases at J; junction bases unmatched: 6. The CDR3 length is 16 residues. Germline loops: CDR1 LNHDA, CDR2 SQIVND (reference sequence).

This clone was seen just once. The chain links TRBV15 to TRBJ1-1; TRBD1 is a possible D gene (6 bases). This CDR3 is built from 14 residues. From germline, CDR1 is LNHNV and CDR2 YYDKDF (reference sequence). The V end lost 4 bases, the J end lost 3 bases, and 12 bases lay between the germline ends. CDR3 nucleotide sequence: TGTGCCACCAGCATTATACAGGGACACACTGAAGCTTTCTTT. Translating gives CATSIIQGHTEAFF.

The CDR3 region has the DNA TGTGCCAGCAGTAGGGGGACAGGGGACTACAATGAGCAGTTCTTC. Residues: CASSRGTGDYNEQFF. This chain connects TRBV27 to TRBJ2-1; 10 positions agree with TRBD1. CDR3 length equals 15 residues. J was trimmed by 3 bases and V by 5 bases; bases with no gene match: 4. CDR1 is MNHEY, CDR2 SMNVEV, per germline (reference sequence).

This chain connects TRBV9 to TRBJ2-2; 15 nucleotides align to TRBD2. The CDR3 runs to 20 residues. Germline CDR1 reads SGDLS; CDR2 reads YYNGEE. The V and J ends lost 3 bases and 0 bases, in that order; junction bases with no gene match: 9. The CDR3 reads CASSGRGLAGGRSNTGELFF. CDR3 nucleotides: TGTGCCAGCAGCGGGAGGGGACTAGCGGGGGGCAGATCGAACACCGGGGAGCTGTTTTTT.

The gene calls are TRBV7-2 and TRBJ2-7; TRBD2 matches 7 bases. The CDR3 length is 15 residues. The germline CDR1 and CDR2 sequences are SGHTA and FQGNSA. Trimming cost V 5 bases and J 2 bases; bases outside gene matches: 9. CDR3 sequence (DNA): TGTGCCAGCAGCCAGACCGGGGCGGGGGCCTACGAGCAGTACTTC. Translation: CASSQTGAGAYEQYF.

The chain employs TRBV4-1 and TRBJ1-1, with unresolved D. Trimming removed 2 bases from V and 7 bases from J, with 17 bases in between. In germline, CDR1 is MGHRA, CDR2 YSYEKL. The CDR3 extends over 15 amino acids. This CDR3 is CASSQPGLGRGEAFF. CDR3 bases: TGCGCCAGCAGCCAACCCGGGCTGGGTCGGGGTGAAGCTTTCTTT.

The chain employs TRBV4-1 and TRBJ2-7; TRBD1 might be the D (5 bases). V was clipped by 4 bases and J by 6 bases, with 19 bases between them. Germline lookup yields CDR1 MGHRA and CDR2 YSYEKL. CDR3 size: 15 residues. In nucleotides, the CDR3 is TGCGCCAGCAGCCCCCCGGGCCTACAAAGGGGCGAGCAGTACTTC. It codes for CASSPPGLQRGEQYF.

This clone showed up just a few times. This chain uses TRBV15 with TRBJ1-3; TRBD1 agrees at 7 bases. The CDR3 spans 14 residues. Per the germline V gene, CDR1 is LNHNV and CDR2 is YYDKDF (reference sequence). J lost 2 bases, V lost 8 bases, and 6 bases had no gene match. CDR3 DNA sequence: TGTGCCACCGCTAGGGGGCGGACTGGAAACACCATATATTTT. It encodes CATARGRTGNTIYF.

The chain recombines TRBV19 with TRBJ1-1; 9 nucleotides match TRBD1. Germline CDR1 reads LNHDA; CDR2 reads SQIVND (reference sequence). V dropped 3 bases and J dropped 4; count of bases not matched to a gene: 6. The CDR3 runs to 15 residues. The CDR3 is CASSIEGTGFTEAFF. The CDR3 DNA reads as TGTGCCAGTAGTATCGAGGGGACAGGGTTCACTGAAGCTTTCTTT.

V is TRBV4-3 and J is TRBJ1-3; 9 positions match TRBD1. V lost 3 bases to trimming and J lost 1 base; unmatched junction nucleotides: 7. CDR3 length: 17 residues. Germline CDR1 LGHNA, CDR2 YSLEER. The CDR3 is CASSHSTGTGSGNTIYF. The CDR3 DNA reads TGCGCCAGCAGCCATTCAACCGGGACAGGGTCTGGAAACACCATATATTTT.

The rearrangement joins TRBV7-9 to TRBJ1-4, with TRBD1 identical over 9 bases. Germline CDR1 and CDR2: SEHNR and FQNEAQ (reference sequence). This CDR3 spans 14 amino acids. The V gene end was trimmed by 6 bases and the J gene end by 9 bases; junction bases not matched to a gene: 8. The CDR3 bases are TGTGCCAGCAGTTCTCGACAGGGGGAGAAAAAACTGTTTTTT. Translating it yields CASSSRQGEKKLFF.

This clone has just a few counts. The chain couples TRBV10-1 to TRBJ1-1; D not certain. This CDR3 region has 10 residues. V dropped 5 bases and J dropped 11 bases, with 9 bases sitting between them. CDR1 and CDR2 from the germline V gene are WNHNN and SYGVQD (reference sequence). The CDR3 DNA sequence: TGCGCCAGCAGTCCCCAGTTGGCTTTCTTT. Translated: CASSPQLAFF.

The chain is built from TRBV7-3 and TRBJ2-5; 15 nucleotides match TRBD2. The J segment lost 4 bases and the V segment lost 5 bases, leaving 8 bases of the junction unmatched. The CDR3 extends over 17 amino acids. The germline gives CDR1 SGHTA, CDR2 FQGTGA. The CDR3 protein is CASSPGGLAGGSETQYF. Here the CDR3 DNA reads TGTGCCAGCAGCCCCGGGGGACTAGCGGGGGGCTCAGAGACCCAGTACTTC.

The chain couples TRBV2 to TRBJ1-2; the D is unclear. Germline V gene sequence: CDR1 SNHLY, CDR2 FYNNEI. The length of the CDR3 is 13 residues. Trimming cost V 7 bases and J 7 bases, with 16 bases left between them. CDR3 region: CASNRRGFGGYTF. The DNA of the CDR3 is TGTGCCAGCAACCGGAGAGGGTTTGGTGGCTACACCTTC.

The chain couples TRBV7-3 to TRBJ2-5; D remains unclear. This CDR3 contains 13 residues. The V end lost 1 base, the J end lost 2 bases, and 5 bases lay between the germline ends. Germline lookup yields CDR1 SGHTA and CDR2 FQGTGA. The CDR3 loop reads CASSLRGQETQYF. The CDR3 coding sequence is TGTGCCAGCAGCTTAAGAGGTCAAGAGACCCAGTACTTC.

The chain combines TRBV4-3 with TRBJ2-7; 11 nucleotides agree with TRBD1. Germline V lookup: CDR1 LGHNA, CDR2 YSLEER. This CDR3 comprises 16 residues. J was trimmed by 5 bases and V by 1 base; bases with no gene match: 7. The DNA of the CDR3 is TGCGCCAGCAGCCAAGGAGGGTTGGGACAGGGGGACGAGCAGTACTTC. The encoded protein is CASSQGGLGQGDEQYF.

The chain couples TRBV7-9 to TRBJ2-7; 8 bases are a match to TRBD1. Germline V gene lookup returns CDR1 SEHNR and CDR2 FQNEAQ (reference sequence). Trimming removed 5 bases from V and 5 bases from J; junction bases left unmatched: 17. There are 17 residues in the CDR3. CDR3: CASSPPNGQGRENEQYF. CDR3 coding DNA: TGTGCCAGCAGCCCCCCTAACGGACAGGGCCGGGAGAACGAGCAGTACTTC.

The V and J genes are TRBV7-8 and TRBJ2-3, with no clear D. This CDR3 has 13 amino acids. Germline assignment: CDR1 SGHVS and CDR2 FQNEAQ. Trimming removed 3 bases at V and 2 bases at J, with 6 bases between. The CDR3 loop reads CASSFRVTDTQYF. The CDR3 DNA is TGTGCCAGCAGCTTTCGTGTCACAGATACGCAGTATTTT.

This sequence joins TRBV7-9 and TRBJ2-1; D gene uncertain. The germline V gene encodes CDR1 SEHNR and CDR2 FQNEAQ (reference sequence). This CDR3 spans 10 amino acids. The V end lost 8 bases, the J end lost 5 bases, and 4 bases lay between the germline ends. CDR3 protein: CASGNNEQFF. CDR3 nucleotide sequence: TGTGCCAGCGGCAACAATGAGCAGTTCTTC.

V gene TRBV7-9 combines with J gene TRBJ2-7, with 9 bases fitting TRBD1. CDR1 and CDR2 (germline): SEHNR, FQNEAQ (reference sequence). There are 17 residues in the CDR3. Germline trimming cut 3 bases from V and 3 bases from J; bases unmatched to any gene: 12. The CDR3 DNA sequence: TGTGCCAGCAGCTTCCCGGGACAGGGTATTTTAGGCTACGAGCAGTACTTC. Amino acid sequence: CASSFPGQGILGYEQYF.

The chain couples TRBV6-1 to TRBJ2-1; 12 nucleotides line up with TRBD2. Germline-derived CDR1 and CDR2 are MNHNS and SASEGT. The junction had 4 bases not matched to a gene; V was cut back by 0 bases and J by 4 bases. This CDR3 has 17 residues. The CDR3 nucleotides read TGTGCCAGCAGTGAAGCCGGGGGGACTAGCGGGTACAATGAGCAGTTCTTC. This translates into CASSEAGGTSGYNEQFF.

The V and J genes are TRBV2 and TRBJ1-1, with D unresolved. CDR1 and CDR2 (germline): SNHLY, FYNNEI. This CDR3 spans 10 amino acids. Trimming left V 6 bases short and J 5 bases short, with 4 bases between. This CDR3 reads CASRRTEAFF. For the CDR3, the DNA is TGTGCCAGCAGGCGGACTGAAGCTTTCTTT. Looking up the rest from reference TRBV2 and TRBJ1-1 gives the full variable domain: EPEVTQTPSHQVTQMGQEVILRCVPISNHLYFYWYRQILGQKVEFLVSFYNNEISEKSEIFDDQFSVERPDGSNFTLKIRSTKLEDSAMYFCASRRTEAFFGQGTRLTVV.

The gene calls are TRBV6-4 and TRBJ1-3; D is possibly TRBD1 (5 bases). Germline V gene lookup returns CDR1 MRHNA and CDR2 SNTAGT. There are 19 residues in the CDR3. V was pared by 2 bases and J by 4 bases, with 24 bases between. The CDR3 loop reads CASSDVGGVSLPGGNTIYF. In DNA form, the CDR3 reads TGTGCCAGCAGTGACGTGGGGGGGGTTTCTCTTCCCGGCGGAAACACCATATATTTT.

A few counts support this clone. J is TRBJ2-1 and V is TRBV27, with 10 bases lining up with TRBD2. V lost 6 bases and J lost 3; bases outside the gene matches: 8. Germline assignment: CDR1 MNHEY and CDR2 SMNVEV (reference sequence). CDR3 length: 16 amino acids. The DNA of the CDR3 is TGTGCCAGCAGAACACCACTAGCGGGGAACTACAATGAGCAGTTCTTC. The encoded protein is CASRTPLAGNYNEQFF.

This rearrangement joins TRBV7-6 to TRBJ1-1, with 7 nucleotides matching TRBD1. Trimming cost V 1 base and J 2 bases; bases outside gene matches: 7. The CDR3 sequence is 16 residues long. CDR1 is SGHVS, CDR2 FNYEAQ, per germline. CDR3 sequence (DNA): TGTGCCAGCAGCTTAGTAGCCACAGGGGTCAACACTGAAGCTTTCTTT. It is translated as CASSLVATGVNTEAFF.

V and J are TRBV18 and TRBJ2-2; TRBD2 might be the D (6 bases). Trimming stripped 4 bases from V and 9 bases from J, with 18 bases between. The CDR3 is 15 residues long. Germline CDR1 is KGHSH and CDR2 is LQKENI. CDR3 region: CASSRPGLPPRELFF. In DNA form, the CDR3 reads TGTGCCAGCTCACGCCCGGGACTCCCCCCCCGGGAGCTGTTTTTT.

This chain uses TRBV7-2 with TRBJ2-7, with D possibly being TRBD1 (5 bases). The V gene's germline CDR1 is SGHTA and CDR2 FQGNSA. The V and J ends lost 1 base and 4 bases respectively, with 11 bases between them. The CDR3 covers 14 residues. The CDR3 region is CASSLGQGRYEQYF. Here the CDR3 DNA reads TGTGCCAGCAGCTTAGGGCAGGGTAGATACGAGCAGTACTTC. Together with reference TRBV7-2 and TRBJ2-7, the CDR3 gives the full variable domain: GAGVSQSPSNKVTEKGKDVELRCDPISGHTALYWYRQSLGQGLEFLIYFQGNSAPDKSGLPSDRFSAERTGGSVSTLTIQRTQQEDSAVYLCASSLGQGRYEQYFGPGTRLTVT.

The chain combines TRBV19 with TRBJ2-3, with D perhaps TRBD1 (7 bases). Germline V gene sequence: CDR1 LNHDA, CDR2 SQIVND (reference sequence). Trimming removed 5 bases at V and 3 bases at J, with 15 bases between. This CDR3 spans 15 amino acids. The CDR3 spells CASSDQGGTTDTQYF. The CDR3 DNA is TGTGCCAGTAGTGACCAGGGGGGAACTACAGATACGCAGTATTTT.

V and J are TRBV5-1 and TRBJ2-1; 13 positions match TRBD2. J gave up 7 bases and V 3 bases, and 7 bases lay outside the gene matches. CDR1 and CDR2 from the germline V gene are SGHRS and YFSETQ. The CDR3 consists of 16 residues. The CDR3 reads CASSWTSGRGSNEQFF. The CDR3 DNA reads as TGCGCCAGCAGCTGGACTAGCGGGAGAGGAAGTAATGAGCAGTTCTTC.

The chain couples TRBV5-1 to TRBJ1-1; D might be TRBD1 (6 bases). V was cut by 0 bases and J by 4 bases, with 10 bases left in between. Germline CDR1 is SGHRS and CDR2 is YFSETQ. The CDR3 is made up of 14 amino acids. The CDR3 region has the DNA TGCGCCAGCAGCTTGGTGAAAGGGGGCACTGAAGCTTTCTTT. Amino acids: CASSLVKGGTEAFF.

The chain is built from TRBV5-4 and TRBJ2-3; D possibly corresponds to TRBD1 (5 bases). Trimming removed 0 bases at V and 2 bases at J, with 7 bases between. This CDR3 has 14 amino acids. The germline gives CDR1 SGHNT, CDR2 YYREEE (reference sequence). CDR3 bases: TGTGCCAGCAGCTTGGAGGGGTTCACAGATACGCAGTATTTT. Residues: CASSLEGFTDTQYF.

This CDR3 is CAISAGRGTDEQYF. In nucleotides, the CDR3 is TGTGCCATCAGCGCGGGGAGGGGGACCGACGAGCAGTACTTC. This chain links TRBV10-3 with TRBJ2-7, with a possible D match to TRBD2 (7 bases). V lost 6 bases and J lost 5, with 17 bases in between. Germline loops: CDR1 ENHRY, CDR2 SYGVKD. This CDR3 comprises 14 residues.